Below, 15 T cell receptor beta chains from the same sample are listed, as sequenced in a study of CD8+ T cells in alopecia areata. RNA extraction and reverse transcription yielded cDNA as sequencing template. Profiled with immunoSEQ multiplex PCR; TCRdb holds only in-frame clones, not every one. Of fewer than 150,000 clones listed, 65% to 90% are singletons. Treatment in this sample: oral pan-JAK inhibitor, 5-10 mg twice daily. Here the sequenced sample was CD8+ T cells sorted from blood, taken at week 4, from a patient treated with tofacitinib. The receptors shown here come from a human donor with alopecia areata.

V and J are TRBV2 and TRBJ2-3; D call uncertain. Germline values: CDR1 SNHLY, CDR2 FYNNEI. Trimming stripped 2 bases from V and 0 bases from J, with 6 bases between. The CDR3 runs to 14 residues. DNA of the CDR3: TGTGCCAGCAGTGAATGGGTTAGCACAGATACGCAGTATTTT. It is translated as CASSEWVSTDTQYF.

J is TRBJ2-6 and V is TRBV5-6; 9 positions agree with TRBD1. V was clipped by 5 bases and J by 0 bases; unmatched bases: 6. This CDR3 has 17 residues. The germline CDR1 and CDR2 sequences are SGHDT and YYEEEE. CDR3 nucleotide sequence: TGTGCCAGCAGTTCCGGGACAGGGATCTCTGGGGCCAACGTCCTGACTTTC. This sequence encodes CASSSGTGISGANVLTF.

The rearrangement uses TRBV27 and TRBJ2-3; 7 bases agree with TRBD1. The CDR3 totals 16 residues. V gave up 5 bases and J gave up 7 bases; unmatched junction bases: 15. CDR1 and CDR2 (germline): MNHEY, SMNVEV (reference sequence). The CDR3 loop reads CASSPASTGTVHTQYF. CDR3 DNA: TGTGCCAGCAGTCCAGCGTCAACCGGGACAGTGCATACGCAGTATTTT.

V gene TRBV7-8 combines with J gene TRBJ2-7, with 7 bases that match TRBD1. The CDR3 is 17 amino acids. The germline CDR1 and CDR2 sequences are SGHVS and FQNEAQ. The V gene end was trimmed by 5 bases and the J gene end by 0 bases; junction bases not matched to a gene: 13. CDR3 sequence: CASSNPPRQGSSYEQYF. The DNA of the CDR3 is TGTGCCAGCAGCAACCCCCCCCGACAGGGAAGCTCCTACGAGCAGTACTTC.

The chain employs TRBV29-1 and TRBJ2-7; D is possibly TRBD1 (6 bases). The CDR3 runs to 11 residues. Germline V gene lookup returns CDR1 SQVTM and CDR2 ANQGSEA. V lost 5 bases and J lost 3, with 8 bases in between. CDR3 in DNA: TGCAGCGTTTTACAGGGCTACGAGCAGTACTTC. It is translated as CSVLQGYEQYF.

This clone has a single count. CDR3 sequence (DNA): TGTGCCAGCAGCCAAGAAGTGTGGAACACTGAAGCTTTCTTT. It codes for CASSQEVWNTEAFF. This chain joins TRBV14 and TRBJ1-1; unclear D gene. Deletions cut 0 bases from V and 1 base from J, with 6 bases between. Germline V lookup: CDR1 SGHDN, CDR2 FVKESK. The CDR3 totals 14 residues.

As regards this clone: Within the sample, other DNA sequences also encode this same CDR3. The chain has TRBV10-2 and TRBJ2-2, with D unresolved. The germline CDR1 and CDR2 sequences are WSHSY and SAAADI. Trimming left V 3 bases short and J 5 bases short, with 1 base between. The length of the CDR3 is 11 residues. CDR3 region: CASSETGELFF. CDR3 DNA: TGCGCCAGCAGTGAAACCGGGGAGCTGTTTTTT.

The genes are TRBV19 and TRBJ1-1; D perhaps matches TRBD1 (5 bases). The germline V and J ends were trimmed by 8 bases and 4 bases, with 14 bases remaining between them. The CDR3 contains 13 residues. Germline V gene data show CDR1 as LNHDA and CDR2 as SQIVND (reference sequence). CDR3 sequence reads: CASQIGQGTEAFF. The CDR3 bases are TGTGCCAGTCAGATCGGGCAGGGCACTGAAGCTTTCTTT.

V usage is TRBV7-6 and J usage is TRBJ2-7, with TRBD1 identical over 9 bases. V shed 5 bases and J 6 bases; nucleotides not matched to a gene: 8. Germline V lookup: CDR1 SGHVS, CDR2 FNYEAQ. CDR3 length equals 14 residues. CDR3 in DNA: TGTGCCAGCAGCCCCGGGACAGGGACGGTCGAGCAGTACTTC. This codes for CASSPGTGTVEQYF.

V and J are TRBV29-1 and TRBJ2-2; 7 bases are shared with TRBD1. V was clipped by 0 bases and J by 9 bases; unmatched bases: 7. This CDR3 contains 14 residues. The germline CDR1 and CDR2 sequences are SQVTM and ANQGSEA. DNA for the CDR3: TGCAGCGTTGAAGATCTTCAACAGGGGAGGGAGCTGTTTTTT. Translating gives CSVEDLQQGRELFF.

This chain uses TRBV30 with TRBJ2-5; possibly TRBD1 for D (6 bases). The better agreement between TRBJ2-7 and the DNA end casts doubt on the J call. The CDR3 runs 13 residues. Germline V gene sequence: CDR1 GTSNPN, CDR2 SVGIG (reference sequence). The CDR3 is CAWDTRPGAEQYF. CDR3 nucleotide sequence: TGTGCCTGGGACACCAGACCAGGGGCCGAGCAGTACTTC.

The CDR3 loop is CSAEEGRDEQYF. In nucleotides, the CDR3 is TGCAGCGCCGAGGAGGGGAGGGACGAGCAGTACTTC. This chain connects TRBV29-1 to TRBJ2-7, with 7 bases identical to TRBD2. CDR3 length equals 12 residues. CDR1 and CDR2 (germline): SQVTM, ANQGSEA. After removal of 7 bases from V and 5 bases from J, the junction contained 8 bases not matched to a gene.

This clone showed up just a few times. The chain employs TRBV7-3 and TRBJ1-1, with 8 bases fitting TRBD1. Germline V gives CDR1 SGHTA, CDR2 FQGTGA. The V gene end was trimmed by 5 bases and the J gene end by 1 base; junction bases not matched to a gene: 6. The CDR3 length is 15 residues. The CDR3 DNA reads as TGTGCCAGCAGCCACCCCAGGGGGCAGAACACTGAAGCTTTCTTT. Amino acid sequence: CASSHPRGQNTEAFF.

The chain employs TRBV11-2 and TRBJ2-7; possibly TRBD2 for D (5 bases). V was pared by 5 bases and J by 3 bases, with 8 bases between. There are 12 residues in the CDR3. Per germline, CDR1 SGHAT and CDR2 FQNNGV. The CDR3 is CASSTDYYEQYF. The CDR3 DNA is TGTGCCAGCAGCACAGACTACTACGAGCAGTACTTC.

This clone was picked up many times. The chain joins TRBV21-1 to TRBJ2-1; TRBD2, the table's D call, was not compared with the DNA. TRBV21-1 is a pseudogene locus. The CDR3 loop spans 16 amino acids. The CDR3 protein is CASRARPEYPYNEQFF. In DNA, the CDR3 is TGTGCCAGCAGAGCCCGGCCGGAGTACCCCTACAATGAGCAGTTCTTC.